A selection of T cell receptor beta chains follows, all from one sample in a study of T cell changes during pregnancy in multiple sclerosis. Assay: immunoSEQ multiplex PCR; the TCRdb copy retains only in-frame clones and omits some. The table has about 80,000 clones, 90% to 95% seen once; the top ten hold 2% to 3%. The sample here was peripheral blood, taken before pregnancy. The receptors originated from a female donor with multiple sclerosis, enrolled in a pregnancy study. Both conserved end residues are trimmed from each CDR3. The D gene is left open where the match is weak. A clone size is listed for some rows: how often the clone was seen (once, few, many), or a class if it is expanded.

j_call v_call d_call clone_size cdr3_aa
TRBJ1-2 TRBV28 NA NA ASSLGGGYGYT
TRBJ2-1 TRBV7-6 TRBD1 NA ASSASGQYDEQF
TRBJ1-3 TRBV4-2 NA NA ASSQALGGGSNTIY
TRBJ2-7 TRBV19 TRBD1 few ASSKRTGIYEQY
TRBJ1-2 TRBV10-3 TRBD1 NA ATNDDRGGGYT
TRBJ2-7 TRBV5-6 NA NA ASSLDVSGDEQY
TRBJ1-2 TRBV2 NA few ASIPSEGSVIGYT
TRBJ1-5 TRBV6-1 TRBD1 NA ASSRQGGNQPQH
TRBJ1-2 TRBV27 NA NA ASSHSPPNYGYT
TRBJ2-5 TRBV4-2 NA NA ASSQGLQETQY
TRBJ2-3 TRBV27 TRBD2 NA ASSLGTGGITDTQY
TRBJ1-2 TRBV10-3 NA NA AISMDTYGYT
TRBJ1-5 TRBV11-3 TRBD1 NA ASRKGQGSLQPQH
TRBJ2-4 TRBV27 TRBD1 NA ASSAWSTGKRY
TRBJ2-7 TRBV10-3 NA NA AIAGQTYEQY
TRBJ2-5 TRBV10-3 NA NA AISPSGPPETQY
TRBJ2-7 TRBV19 NA NA ASSITSPGPSYEQY
TRBJ2-1 TRBV6-4 TRBD1 NA ASSDSTGGNEQF
TRBJ2-1 TRBV15 TRBD2 NA ATSRDRLAGSNEQF
TRBJ2-5 TRBV28 NA NA ASTPPGETQY
TRBJ1-4 TRBV5-1 TRBD1 NA ASSPATGAEKLF
TRBJ1-5 TRBV19 TRBD1 NA ASSHDRGRQPQH
TRBJ2-1 TRBV29-1 TRBD1 NA SVEKTGSYNEQF